Listed below are T cell receptor beta chains from one sample, sequenced in a study of OX40 agonist ivuxolimab in advanced cancers. Libraries were prepared by immunoSEQ multiplex PCR; TCRdb keeps only in-frame clonotypes and omits some of them. Among some 80,000 clones, approximately 86% were seen once, and the ten largest hold less than 2%. The specimen comprised CD4+ or CD8+ T cells sorted from blood, sampled in a trial of the OX40 agonist ivuxolimab. The receptors shown here come from an adult with an advanced solid tumor such as melanoma, head and neck, liver or kidney cancer. CDR3s include the opening cysteine and the closing phenylalanine or tryptophan. A D gene is named only where the DNA matches it firmly. The size field is filled for only some rows; it gives once, few, many or a size class.

j_gene,d_gene,v_gene,abundance,CDR3aa,CDR3nt
TRBJ1-4,TRBD1,TRBV29-1,.,CSVTDRDNEKLFF,TGCAGCGTCACGGACAGGGATAATGAAAAACTGTTTTTT
TRBJ2-1,TRBD2,TRBV19,.,CASSIWRGGPSEQFF,TGTGCCAGTAGTATTTGGCGGGGGGGTCCTAGTGAGCAGTTCTTC
TRBJ2-2,TRBD1,TRBV5-4,.,CASSLEGTGVTGELFF,TGTGCCAGCAGCTTGGAGGGGACAGGGGTCACCGGGGAGCTGTTTTTT
TRBJ1-2,.,TRBV19,.,CASSIAAGANYGYTF,TGTGCCAGTAGTATAGCAGCAGGTGCTAACTATGGCTACACCTTC
TRBJ2-3,.,TRBV7-9,.,CASSLDSTTDTQYF,TGTGCCAGCAGCTTGGACTCAACCACAGATACGCAGTATTTT
TRBJ1-2,.,TRBV7-3,few,CASSLGADYGYTF,TGTGCCAGCAGCTTAGGGGCCGACTATGGCTACACCTTC
TRBJ2-3,TRBD1,TRBV19,.,CASKGAGAATSTDTQYF,TGTGCCAGTAAGGGGGCTGGGGCAGCAACTAGCACAGATACGCAGTATTTT
TRBJ2-5,.,TRBV5-1,.,CASRQDPRETQYF,TGCGCCAGCAGGCAGGACCCCCGGGAGACCCAGTACTTC
TRBJ2-7,.,TRBV19,.,CASSINWRAYEQYF,TGTGCCAGTAGTATTAATTGGAGGGCCTACGAGCAGTACTTC
TRBJ2-1,.,TRBV10-3,.,CAIRSTLGGQWDEQFF,TGTGCCATCAGGTCGACTCTCGGGGGACAGTGGGATGAGCAGTTCTTC
TRBJ1-2,.,TRBV7-9,.,CASSLSGYGYTF,TGTGCCAGCAGCTTATCGGGGTATGGCTACACCTTC
TRBJ2-7,.,TRBV28,once,CASRISGDPPGEQYF,TGTGCCAGCAGGATCTCAGGGGACCCTCCGGGCGAGCAGTACTTC
TRBJ2-5,TRBD2,TRBV25-1,.,CASSPALGLAGEETQYF,TGTGCCAGCAGTCCCGCTCTGGGACTAGCGGGGGAAGAGACCCAGTACTTC
TRBJ2-1,.,TRBV5-1,.,CASSWTSTRDGQFF,TGCGCCAGCAGCTGGACCTCTACCAGGGACGGGCAGTTCTTC
TRBJ1-1,TRBD1,TRBV10-1,.,CASSARQGAFLDTEAFF,TGCGCCAGCAGTGCAAGACAGGGGGCGTTTCTCGACACTGAAGCTTTCTTT
TRBJ1-3,.,TRBV27,.,CASSSRSSGNTIYF,TGTGCCAGCAGTTCCCGGAGCTCTGGAAACACCATATATTTT
TRBJ1-2,.,TRBV15,.,CATSRGRDPGYGYTF,TGTGCCACCAGCAGAGGCCGGGACCCGGGCTATGGCTACACCTTC
TRBJ2-5,TRBD2,TRBV28,.,CASSLGRGPMSAQYF,TGTGCCAGCAGTTTAGGGAGGGGACCCATGTCGGCCCAGTACTTC
TRBJ1-5,TRBD1,TRBV7-2,.,CASSLRTGNQPQHF,TGTGCCAGCAGCCTTCGGACAGGTAATCAGCCCCAGCATTTT
TRBJ2-5,.,TRBV7-2,.,CASSFGQSGMKTQYF,TGTGCCAGCAGCTTCGGCCAGTCGGGGATGAAGACCCAGTACTTC
TRBJ2-5,.,TRBV5-6,once,CASSRDSGTQKETQYF,TGTGCCAGCAGCCGGGATTCCGGGACACAAAAAGAGACCCAGTACTTC
TRBJ2-4,TRBD1,TRBV28,.,CASRGGQGAVQYF,TGTGCCAGCAGGGGGGGACAGGGGGCAGTTCAGTACTTC
TRBJ2-7,TRBD1,TRBV30,.,CAWVRGTGSGEQYF,TGTGCCTGGGTCCGGGGGACAGGATCGGGCGAGCAGTACTTC
TRBJ1-4,.,TRBV30,.,CAWSFGEKLFF,TGTGCCTGGAGCTTTGGTGAAAAACTGTTTTTT
TRBJ1-5,.,TRBV7-9,.,CASSLIQGSSNQPQHF,TGTGCCAGCAGCTTGATCCAGGGATCTAGCAATCAGCCCCAGCATTTT
TRBJ1-1,TRBD1,TRBV18,.,CASSPDRAGEAFF,TGTGCCAGCTCACCCGACAGGGCCGGTGAAGCTTTCTTT
TRBJ1-1,TRBD1,TRBV6-5,.,CASTRGTENTEAFF,TGTGCCAGCACCAGGGGGACAGAGAACACTGAAGCTTTCTTT
TRBJ1-3,.,TRBV7-3,.,CASSLQSGSGNTIYF,TGTGCCAGCAGCTTACAATCGGGATCTGGAAACACCATATATTTT
TRBJ1-1,.,TRBV4-1,.,CASSQGPGAFF,TGCGCCAGCAGCCAAGGGCCTGGGGCTTTCTTT
TRBJ2-1,.,TRBV7-6,.,CASSPAGTQGYNEQFF,TGTGCCAGCAGCCCGGCGGGGACTCAGGGATACAATGAGCAGTTCTTC
TRBJ2-5,TRBD1,TRBV11-2,.,CASSLGGQQETQYF,TGTGCCAGCAGCTTAGGGGGACAGCAAGAGACCCAGTACTTC
TRBJ2-3,TRBD2,TRBV30,.,CAWRLAGITDTQYF,TGTGCCTGGAGGCTAGCGGGGATCACAGATACGCAGTATTTT
TRBJ2-3,.,TRBV4-2,.,CASSPSVGTDTQYF,TGTGCCAGCAGCCCGTCGGTGGGAACAGATACGCAGTATTTT
TRBJ1-1,.,TRBV15,.,CATSRRTQNTEAFF,TGTGCCACCAGCAGGAGGACCCAGAACACTGAAGCTTTCTTT
TRBJ2-1,TRBD2,TRBV4-3,few,CASSQGTSGGAGGEQFF,TGCGCCAGCAGCCAAGGCACTAGCGGGGGGGCGGGCGGTGAGCAGTTCTTC
TRBJ1-5,TRBD1,TRBV7-2,.,CAGGGTDNQPQHF,TGTGCCGGGGGTGGGACAGACAATCAGCCCCAGCATTTT
TRBJ1-5,.,TRBV6-6,few,CASSSPGAQHF,TGTGCCAGCAGTTCCCCAGGAGCCCAGCATTTT
TRBJ2-6,.,TRBV9,.,CASSLHSGANVLTF,TGTGCCAGCAGCCTCCACTCTGGGGCCAACGTCCTGACTTTC
TRBJ1-3,.,TRBV13,.,CASSLGRYSGNTIYF,TGTGCCAGCAGCTTAGGACGCTACTCTGGAAACACCATATATTTT
TRBJ1-6,.,TRBV7-9,.,CASSFWMLAAGSPLHF,TGTGCCAGCAGCTTTTGGATGCTCGCGGCTGGTTCACCCCTCCACTTT
TRBJ2-3,TRBD1,TRBV30,.,CAWSGQGTQYF,TGTGCCTGGAGTGGACAGGGTACGCAGTATTTT
TRBJ1-2,TRBD1,TRBV2,.,CASMHPDRGVAGYTF,TGTGCCAGCATGCACCCGGACAGGGGAGTTGCTGGCTACACCTTC
TRBJ2-1,TRBD2,TRBV5-1,.,CASSPLPKTSGERSEQFF,TGCGCCAGCAGCCCCCTCCCTAAGACTAGCGGGGAAAGGAGTGAGCAGTTCTTC
TRBJ1-3,.,TRBV29-1,.,CSIRDARNTIYF,TGCAGCATCCGGGACGCTAGAAACACCATATATTTT
TRBJ2-7,.,TRBV7-9,.,CASSLRAGEGHEQYF,TGTGCCAGCAGCTTGCGAGCGGGCGAGGGGCACGAGCAGTACTTC
TRBJ2-5,.,TRBV6-1,.,CASSLRPQETQYF,TGTGCCAGCAGTCTTCGACCCCAAGAGACCCAGTACTTC
TRBJ2-7,TRBD1,TRBV19,medium-sized,CASSISQGAIHEQYF,TGTGCCAGTAGTATATCGCAGGGGGCGATCCACGAGCAGTACTTC
TRBJ1-2,.,TRBV6-1,.,CASSLWYGYTF,TGTGCCAGCAGCTTGTGGTATGGCTACACCTTC
TRBJ2-7,.,TRBV6-1,.,CASSISGTVREQYF,TGTGCCAGCAGTATATCCGGGACTGTACGGGAGCAGTACTTC
TRBJ2-7,.,TRBV7-9,.,CASSSGNYGYSYEQYF,TGTGCCAGCAGCTCGGGAAACTACGGGTACTCCTACGAGCAGTACTTC
TRBJ2-1,.,TRBV7-9,.,CASSLIRGNEQFF,TGTGCCAGCAGCTTAATCCGTGGGAATGAGCAGTTCTTC
TRBJ1-3,TRBD1,TRBV9,once,CASSPRDRALGGNTIYF,TGTGCCAGCAGCCCCCGAGACAGGGCATTGGGCGGAAACACCATATATTTT
TRBJ2-1,TRBD2,TRBV9,.,CASSSGVRGGSYNEQFF,TGTGCCAGCAGCTCAGGGGTACGGGGGGGCTCCTACAATGAGCAGTTCTTC
TRBJ1-1,.,TRBV29-1,.,CSVAASRGTEAFF,TGCAGCGTCGCCGCATCCAGGGGTACTGAAGCTTTCTTT